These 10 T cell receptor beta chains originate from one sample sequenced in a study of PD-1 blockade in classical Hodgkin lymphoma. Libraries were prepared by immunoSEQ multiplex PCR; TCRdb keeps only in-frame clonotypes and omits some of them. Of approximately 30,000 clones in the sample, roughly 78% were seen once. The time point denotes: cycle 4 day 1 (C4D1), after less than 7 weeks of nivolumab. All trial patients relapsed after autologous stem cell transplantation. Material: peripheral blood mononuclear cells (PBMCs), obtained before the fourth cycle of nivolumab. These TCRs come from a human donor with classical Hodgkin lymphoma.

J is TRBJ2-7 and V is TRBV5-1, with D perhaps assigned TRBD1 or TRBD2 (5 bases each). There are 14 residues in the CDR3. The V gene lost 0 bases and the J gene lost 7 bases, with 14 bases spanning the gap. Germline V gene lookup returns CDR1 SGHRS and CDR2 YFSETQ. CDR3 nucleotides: TGCGCCAGCAGCTTGGATGGGGGTCGGTGGGAGCAGTACTTC. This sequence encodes CASSLDGGRWEQYF.

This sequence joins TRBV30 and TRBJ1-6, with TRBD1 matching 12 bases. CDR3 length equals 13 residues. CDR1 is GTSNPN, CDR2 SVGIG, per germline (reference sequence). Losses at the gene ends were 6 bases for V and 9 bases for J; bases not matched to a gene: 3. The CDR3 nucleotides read TGTGCCTGTACGGGACAGGGGGCTTCACCCCTCCACTTT. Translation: CACTGQGASPLHF.

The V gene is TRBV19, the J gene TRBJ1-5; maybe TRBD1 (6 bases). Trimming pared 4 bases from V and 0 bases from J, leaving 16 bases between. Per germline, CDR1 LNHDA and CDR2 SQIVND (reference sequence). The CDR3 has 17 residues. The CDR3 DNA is TGTGCCAGTAGTACCCACAGGGTAGGGGTTAGCAATCAGCCCCAGCATTTT. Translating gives CASSTHRVGVSNQPQHF.

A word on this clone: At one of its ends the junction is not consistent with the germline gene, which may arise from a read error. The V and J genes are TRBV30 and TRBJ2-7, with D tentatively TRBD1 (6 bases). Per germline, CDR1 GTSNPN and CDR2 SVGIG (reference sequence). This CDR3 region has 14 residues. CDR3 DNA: TGTGCCTGGCGATCGTTGGGGGCCCCCGAGGTAGTGGGCTTC. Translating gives CAWRSLGAPEVVGF.

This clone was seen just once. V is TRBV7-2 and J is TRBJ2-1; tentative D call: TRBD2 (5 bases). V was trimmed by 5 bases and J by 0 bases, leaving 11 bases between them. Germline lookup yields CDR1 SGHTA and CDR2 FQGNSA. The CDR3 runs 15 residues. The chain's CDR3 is CASSSGIASYNEQFF. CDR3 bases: TGTGCCAGCAGCAGCGGTATTGCCTCCTACAATGAGCAGTTCTTC.

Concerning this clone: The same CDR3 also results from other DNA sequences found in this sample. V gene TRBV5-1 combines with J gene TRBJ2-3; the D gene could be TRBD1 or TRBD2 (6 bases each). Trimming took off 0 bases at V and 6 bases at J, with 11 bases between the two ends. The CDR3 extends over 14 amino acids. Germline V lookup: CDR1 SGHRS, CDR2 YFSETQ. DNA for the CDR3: TGCGCCAGCAGCTTGGTGGGGGGCAGGGATACGCAGTATTTT. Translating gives CASSLVGGRDTQYF.

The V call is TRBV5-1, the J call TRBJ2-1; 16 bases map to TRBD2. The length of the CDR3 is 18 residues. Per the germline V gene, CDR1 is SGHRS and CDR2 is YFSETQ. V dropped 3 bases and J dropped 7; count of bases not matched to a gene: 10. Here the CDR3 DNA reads TGCGCCAGCAGCTCCGGGACTAGCGGGAGGGCCTCAAGGAATGAGCAGTTCTTC. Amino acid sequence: CASSSGTSGRASRNEQFF.

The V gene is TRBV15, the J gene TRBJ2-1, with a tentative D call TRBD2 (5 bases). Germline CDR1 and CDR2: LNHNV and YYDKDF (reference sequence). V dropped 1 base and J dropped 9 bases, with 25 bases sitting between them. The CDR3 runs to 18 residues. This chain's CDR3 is CATSRGSRGSGSRGEQFF. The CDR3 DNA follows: TGTGCCACCAGCAGAGGCTCCCGTGGGAGCGGCAGCCGGGGTGAGCAGTTCTTC. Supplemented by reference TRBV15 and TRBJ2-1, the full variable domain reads DAMVIQNPRYQVTQFGKPVTLSCSQTLNHNVMYWYQQKSSQAPKLLFHYYDKDFNNEADTPDNFQSRRPNTSFCFLDIRSPGLGDTAMYLCATSRGSRGSGSRGEQFFGPGTRLTVL.

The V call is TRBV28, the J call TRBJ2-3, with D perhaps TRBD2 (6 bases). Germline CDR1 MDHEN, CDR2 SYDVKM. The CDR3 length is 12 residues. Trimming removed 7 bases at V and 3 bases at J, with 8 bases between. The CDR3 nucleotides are TGTGCCAGCACGGGAGTGACAGATACGCAGTATTTT. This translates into CASTGVTDTQYF.

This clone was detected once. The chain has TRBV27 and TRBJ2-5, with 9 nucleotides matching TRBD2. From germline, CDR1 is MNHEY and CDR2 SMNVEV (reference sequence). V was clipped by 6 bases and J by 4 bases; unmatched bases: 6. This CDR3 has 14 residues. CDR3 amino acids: CASRIAGGRETQYF. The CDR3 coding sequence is TGTGCCAGCAGAATTGCGGGGGGGAGAGAGACCCAGTACTTC.